The sequence of this TCR beta chain was determined in a study of cytomegalovirus exposure and HLA in healthy donors (dated by TCRdb to 2016 to 2017). Concerning the study at large: According to a later analysis, the 120 or so validation repertoires were produced on the same platform as the roughly 600 repertoires of the first cohort. The study aimed to test whether cataloging public T cell receptors could reveal signatures of past pathogen exposure. A separate validation cohort of roughly 110 different subjects was used in addition to the 666-subject first cohort. To predict cytomegalovirus infection status, the study brought together high-throughput TCR immunosequencing, statistical association of individual TCRs with disease status, and machine learning.

Donors formed part of the validation cohort, which comprised over a hundred subjects and was distinct from the first cohort of some 700 subjects. CDR3 length: 17 amino acids, cysteine to phenylalanine. The DNA shown is the 51-base CDR3, in frame from base 1. CDR1 and CDR2 (SGHRS, YFSETQ) derive from the germline V gene. V was cut back by 3 bases and J by 3 bases, leaving a gap of 20 bases between them. To prepare the library, the immunoSEQ multiplex PCR assay was applied. Per the authors' processing: A statistical classification framework was built for diagnosing cytomegalovirus status from the catalog of TCR beta chain sequences. In TCRdb, the immuneACCESS table is reduced to in-frame sequences with V and J assigned. These tables do not hold every clone; where another copy was compared, an unresolved V gene accounts for under half, and the others remain unexplained. The V and J calls and clone size were taken over from that table, and D and trimming were inferred from the DNA. A total of some 200,000 clones appear in this sample, about 89% of them only once. The ten most abundant clones make up 0.8% to 1.2% of the sample.

The research as a whole found: Most TCR sequences were observed very rarely across donors, whereas some public TCRs were present in many individuals. All 120 or so repertoires were used to score co-occurrence in the validation cohort in a later analysis, because that analysis had no HLA typing for the cohort. It was suggested by the authors that the approach could potentially be generalized to other disease states and immunological phenotypes. A total of 164 TCR beta chains were listed by the study as associated with cytomegalovirus. Subsequent analysis determined that TCRs grouped into clusters in the first cohort also showed a tendency toward co-occurrence across the 120 or so validation repertoires, and roughly 94% of cluster scores exceeded 0. Cytomegalovirus status was reported to be diagnosed by the classifier with high specificity and sensitivity in both the original and validation cohorts. In vitro tests confirmed that a few of the cytomegalovirus-associated TCR beta chains recognize cytomegalovirus antigens.

Note on this clone: It lacks a known antigen. No much larger clone exists at a distance of one base, and base qualities are not known.

The chain employs TRBV5-1 and TRBJ2-3; the best D guess is TRBD2, with 6 bases matching. The sample taken for sequencing was PBMCs. This clonotype was sampled from a young woman in good health and CMV-seronegative. CDR3 sequence: CASSSGVAGSWTDTQYF. The DNA sequence is given as TGCGCCAGCAGCTCTGGGGTGGCGGGGAGCTGGACAGATACGCAGTATTTT.